The 11 T cell receptor beta chains below were found in one sample sequenced in a study of OX40 agonist ivuxolimab in advanced cancers. Sequencing was performed with immunoSEQ multiplex PCR; in TCRdb, only in-frame clones are kept and a portion is missing. The repertoire holds about 15,000 clones, with approximately 84% as singletons. The material sequenced was CD4+ or CD8+ T cells sorted from blood, taken in a trial of the OX40 agonist ivuxolimab. The receptors shown here come from an adult with an advanced solid tumor such as melanoma, head and neck, liver or kidney cancer.

The V and J genes are TRBV7-6 and TRBJ1-1, with D unclear. This CDR3 region has 15 residues. The ends were cut back, 1 base at V and 1 base at J, with 10 bases in the middle. Germline V gene lookup returns CDR1 SGHVS and CDR2 FNYEAQ. This CDR3 is CASSLGGGRNTEAFF. The CDR3, as DNA: TGTGCCAGCAGCTTAGGAGGAGGGAGGAACACTGAAGCTTTCTTT.

The chain uses TRBV6-5 and TRBJ2-3; 8 nucleotides align to TRBD1. V shed 0 bases, J shed 6 bases, and the junction held 2 bases outside the gene matches. CDR1 and CDR2 from the germline V gene are MNHEY and SVGAGI. CDR3 length: 14 amino acids. The CDR3 DNA is TGTGCCAGCAGTTACTCGTCAGGGGGCGATACGCAGTATTTT. Its translation: CASSYSSGGDTQYF.

This clone has a handful of counts. The chain couples TRBV20-1 to TRBJ1-1; D ambiguous. Germline V CDR1 and CDR2: DFQATT, SNEGSKA (reference sequence). The CDR3 has 11 amino acids. V shed 0 bases and J shed 8 bases, with 7 bases lying between them. The CDR3 DNA sequence: TGCAGTGCTAGAGATCAGCAAGAAGCTTTCTTT. Translation gives CSARDQQEAFF.

The gene calls are TRBV10-3 and TRBJ2-3; 7 bases are a match to TRBD2. This CDR3 is built from 14 residues. The ends lost 3 bases at V and 3 bases at J; junction bases unmatched: 3. Germline CDR1 reads ENHRY; CDR2 reads SYGVKD. Here the CDR3 DNA reads TGTGCCATCAGTGACCCAGCGGGAACAGATACGCAGTATTTT. As protein: CAISDPAGTDTQYF.

This chain joins TRBV5-1 and TRBJ2-1; 8 bases line up with TRBD2. CDR1 and CDR2 from the germline V gene are SGHRS and YFSETQ. This CDR3 has 12 amino acids. CDR3 protein: CASGGSYNEQFF. The CDR3 DNA reads as TGCGCGAGCGGGGGCTCCTACAATGAGCAGTTCTTC.

This clone was observed once. The CDR3, as DNA: TGTGCCAGCAGGGTAGGGGAAGTTTCCGAATCAGCAGATACGCAGTATTTT. Translated: CASRVGEVSESADTQYF. V usage is TRBV7-9 and J usage is TRBJ2-3; D may be TRBD1 (5 bases). CDR3 length equals 17 residues. Trimming shortened V by 6 bases and J by 4 bases, and 23 bases separated the two germline ends. Germline CDR1 SEHNR, CDR2 FQNEAQ (reference sequence).

The V gene is TRBV5-1, the J gene TRBJ2-5; D may be TRBD1 or TRBD2 (5 bases each). The CDR3 runs to 14 residues. Germline V gives CDR1 SGHRS, CDR2 YFSETQ. Trimming pared 4 bases from V and 5 bases from J, leaving 15 bases between. CDR3 sequence (DNA): TGCGCCAGCAGCGGGGGTTTTGGGGCCGAGACCCAGTACTTC. This translates into CASSGGFGAETQYF.

The CDR3 loop reads CASSRGLDEQYF. The CDR3 DNA reads as TGTGCCAGCAGCAGGGGTTTGGACGAGCAGTACTTC. The rearrangement uses TRBV2 and TRBJ2-7, with D possibly being TRBD1 (6 bases). The CDR3 consists of 12 residues. Trimming took off 6 bases at V and 5 bases at J, with 11 bases between the two ends. Per germline, CDR1 SNHLY and CDR2 FYNNEI.

The V gene is TRBV11-2, the J gene TRBJ1-2; TRBD1 is a possible D gene (6 bases). The V gene lost 5 bases and the J gene lost 6 bases, with 10 bases spanning the gap. This CDR3 spans 12 amino acids. Germline V CDR1 and CDR2: SGHAT, FQNNGV. CDR3 bases: TGTGCCAGCAGCCACTACAGGGATGGCTACACCTTC. Its translation is CASSHYRDGYTF.

This rearrangement joins TRBV6-5 to TRBJ2-3; D tentatively reads TRBD1 or TRBD2 (5 bases each). This CDR3 comprises 15 residues. Looked up from germline, CDR1 is MNHEY and CDR2 is SVGAGI. V was clipped by 4 bases and J by 0 bases, with 11 bases between them. CDR3 sequence (DNA): TGTGCCAGCAGTTCCGGGACGATAAGCACAGATACGCAGTATTTT. Translated: CASSSGTISTDTQYF.

This clone came up once. The chain joins TRBV5-4 to TRBJ2-1; D remains ambiguous. This CDR3 region has 15 residues. Deletions cut 0 bases from V and 3 bases from J, with 10 bases between. CDR1 is SGHNT and CDR2 is YYREEE in the germline V gene (reference sequence). CDR3 region: CASSLGTENYNEQFF. CDR3 nucleotide sequence: TGTGCCAGCAGCTTGGGAACAGAGAACTACAATGAGCAGTTCTTC.